This T cell receptor (beta chain) appears in the sequencing data of a study of cytomegalovirus exposure and HLA in healthy donors. The study, taken as a whole, reports: In an earlier analysis, in some 500 donors, most V segments appeared productive either ~87% or ~30% of the time. Analyses of presence and absence presupposed an approximately uniform sequencing depth across donors. Analyzed later, most CMV-associated TCR beta chains appeared HLA-restricted. Through in vitro validation, three CMV-associated chains were shown to be specific for CMV antigens.

The V gene lost 1 base and the J gene lost 2 bases, with 12 bases spanning the gap. Germline lookup yields CDR1 SGHVS and CDR2 FNYEAQ. This CDR3 spans 15 amino acids. PCR amplification relied on 60 Vbeta primers (plus 13 Jbeta primers). The repertoire was sequenced with immunoSEQ multiplex PCR; TCRdb's copy has only in-frame clones and lacks some. The sample carries more than 150,000 clones, 65% to 85% recorded once. Worth noting for this clone: Its antigen is undetermined.

The chain recombines TRBV7-6 with TRBJ2-7; D gene uncertain. This clonotype originated in a man over 45 in good health and CMV-seropositive. Sequenced input: PBMCs. CDR3 amino acids: CASSLGDLSTYEQYF. The CDR3 DNA reads TGTGCCAGCAGCTTAGGAGATTTGAGCACCTACGAGCAGTACTTC.